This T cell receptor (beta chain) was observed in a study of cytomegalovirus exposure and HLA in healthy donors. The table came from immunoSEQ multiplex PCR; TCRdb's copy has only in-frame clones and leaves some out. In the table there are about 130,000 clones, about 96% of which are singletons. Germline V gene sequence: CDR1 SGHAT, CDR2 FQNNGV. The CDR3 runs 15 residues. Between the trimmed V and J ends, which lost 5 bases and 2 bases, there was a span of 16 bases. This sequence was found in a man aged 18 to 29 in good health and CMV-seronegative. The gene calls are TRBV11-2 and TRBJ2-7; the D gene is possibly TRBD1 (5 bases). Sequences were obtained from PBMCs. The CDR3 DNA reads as TGTGCCAGCAGCCTCTTGCTGGGGCTAACCTACGAGCAGTACTTC. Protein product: CASSLLLGLTYEQYF. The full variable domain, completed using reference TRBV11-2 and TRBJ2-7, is EAGVAQSPRYKIIEKRQSVAFWCNPISGHATLYWYQQILGQGPKLLIQFQNNGVVDDSQLPKDRFSAERLKGVDSTLKIQPAKLEDSAVYLCASSLLLGLTYEQYFGPGTRLTVT.